The text below deals with one T cell receptor (beta chain). Antigen unknown. 13 Jbeta primers and 60 Vbeta primers were used for the PCR. Data came from immunoSEQ multiplex PCR; TCRdb stores just in-frame clones and leaves some out. The sample data list about 48,000 clones. Trimming removed 1 base at V and 5 bases at J, with 9 bases between. Germline V lookup: CDR1 MNHEY, CDR2 SMNVEV (reference sequence). This CDR3 contains 13 residues. This sample was taken from a study of cytomegalovirus exposure and HLA in healthy donors. Study results and caveats: HLA alleles showed associations with approximately 15,000 TCR beta sequences in a later analysis, at a 0.05 false discovery rate. The authors later linked a missense DCLRE1C variant to TCR beta V- and J-gene trimming.

The receptor was derived from a male donor in good health and CMV-seropositive. The material sequenced was PBMCs. The V gene is TRBV27, the J gene TRBJ2-7; D ambiguous. CDR3 coding DNA: TGTGCCAGCAGTTTATTTGGAGTGGACGAGCAGTACTTC. It encodes CASSLFGVDEQYF.